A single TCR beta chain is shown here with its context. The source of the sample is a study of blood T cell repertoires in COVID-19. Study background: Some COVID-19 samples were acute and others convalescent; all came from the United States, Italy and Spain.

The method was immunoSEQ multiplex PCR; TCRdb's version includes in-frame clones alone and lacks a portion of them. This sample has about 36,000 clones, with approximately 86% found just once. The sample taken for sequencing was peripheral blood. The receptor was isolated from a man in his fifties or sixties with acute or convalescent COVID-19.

This chain's CDR3 is CASSESGGRTYNEQFF. The CDR3 nucleotides are TGTGCCAGCAGTGAATCAGGCGGGAGGACTTACAATGAGCAGTTCTTC. V gene TRBV25-1 combines with J gene TRBJ2-1; 8 bases map to TRBD2. CDR3 length: 16 amino acids. CDR1 and CDR2 (germline): MGHDK, SYGVNS. The trim removed 1 base at V and 4 bases at J, leaving 6 bases unmatched.